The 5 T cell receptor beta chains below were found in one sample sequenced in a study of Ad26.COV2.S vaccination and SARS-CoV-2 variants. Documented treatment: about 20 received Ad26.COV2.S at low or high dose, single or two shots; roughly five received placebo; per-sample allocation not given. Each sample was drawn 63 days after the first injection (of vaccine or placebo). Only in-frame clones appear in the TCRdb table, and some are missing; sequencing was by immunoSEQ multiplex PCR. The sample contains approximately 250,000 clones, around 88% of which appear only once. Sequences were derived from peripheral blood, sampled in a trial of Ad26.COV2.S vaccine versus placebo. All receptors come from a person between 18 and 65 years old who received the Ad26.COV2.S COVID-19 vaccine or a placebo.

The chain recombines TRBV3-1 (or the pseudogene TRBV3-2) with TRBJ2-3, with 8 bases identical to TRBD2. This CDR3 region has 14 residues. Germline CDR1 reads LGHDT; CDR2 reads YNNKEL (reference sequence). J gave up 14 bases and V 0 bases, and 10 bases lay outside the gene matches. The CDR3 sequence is CASSQDYLAGRRYF. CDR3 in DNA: TGTGCCAGCAGCCAAGATTATCTAGCGGGCAGGCGGTATTTT.

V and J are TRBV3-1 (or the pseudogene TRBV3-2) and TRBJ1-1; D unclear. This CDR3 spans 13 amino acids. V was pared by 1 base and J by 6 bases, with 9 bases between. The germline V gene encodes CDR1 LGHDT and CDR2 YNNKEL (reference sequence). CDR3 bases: TGTGCCAGCAGCCAAGTAGGCAGCGCTGAAGCTTTCTTT. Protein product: CASSQVGSAEAFF.

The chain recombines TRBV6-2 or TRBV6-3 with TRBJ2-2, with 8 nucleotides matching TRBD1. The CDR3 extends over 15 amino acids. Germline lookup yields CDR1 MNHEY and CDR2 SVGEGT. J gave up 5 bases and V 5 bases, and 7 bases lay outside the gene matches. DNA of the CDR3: TGTGCCAGCAGTCTGTCAGGGGGCGCGACCGGGGAGCTGTTTTTT. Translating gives CASSLSGGATGELFF.

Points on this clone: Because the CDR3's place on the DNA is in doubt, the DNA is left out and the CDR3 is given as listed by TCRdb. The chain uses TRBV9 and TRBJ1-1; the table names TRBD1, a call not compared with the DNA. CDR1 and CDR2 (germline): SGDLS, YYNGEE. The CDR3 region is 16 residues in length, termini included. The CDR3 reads CASSIAPAGEWAEAFF.

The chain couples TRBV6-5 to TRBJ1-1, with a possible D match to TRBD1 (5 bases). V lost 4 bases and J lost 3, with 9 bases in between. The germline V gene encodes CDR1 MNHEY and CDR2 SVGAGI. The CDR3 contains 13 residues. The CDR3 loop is CASSFSGDTEAFF. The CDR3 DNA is TGTGCCAGCAGTTTCTCGGGGGACACTGAAGCTTTCTTT.